The TCR beta chain under discussion was sequenced for a study of blood T cells in healthy people across ages. The CDR3 consists of 15 residues. V lost 1 base to trimming and J lost 9 bases, with 19 bases between them. The germline CDR1 and CDR2 sequences are SGHTA and FQGTGA. Combining a sample-barcoded 5' primer with a J-beta primer mix, a second PCR ran for 7 to 11 cycles. TCRdb re-derived calls from the 5' RACE reads in MiXCR, one entry per CDR3 protein. Found here are some 1,000,000 distinct CDR3 sequences, around 25% of them singletons; the top ten hold 0.65% to 0.75%. Whole-study findings and limits: Older age coincided with a roughly linear decline in TCR beta diversity per million T cells. Any changes in expanded clonotypes were possibly confounded, as donor CMV status remained unknown.

This clonotype appeared a few times. Its antigen is unknown. The same data also went into a second study, on T cells of mothers and their children.

Sequencing used blood. The clonotype originates from a girl aged 2 to 9 in good health. This chain links TRBV7-3 with TRBJ2-7; maybe TRBD1 (5 bases). CDR3 sequence (DNA): TGTGCCAGCAGCTTAATGCGACAGCGCTTTTTCGGGCAGTACTTC. This encodes CASSLMRQRFFGQYF. Based on the CDR3 plus reference TRBV7-3 and TRBJ2-7, the full variable domain is GAGVSQTPSNKVTEKGKYVELRCDPISGHTALYWYRQSLGQGPEFLIYFQGTGAADDSGLPNDRFFAVRPEGSVSTLKIQRTERGDSAVYLCASSLMRQRFFGQYFGPGTRLTVT.